The clone carrying this T cell receptor (beta chain) was seen just once. What it binds is unknown. The same CDR3 can be traced to other DNA sequences in this sample. Deletions cut 3 bases from V and 0 bases from J, with 4 bases between. Per germline, CDR1 SEHNR and CDR2 FQNEAQ (reference sequence). There are 13 residues in the CDR3. These data belong to a study of shared clonotypes between healthy human individuals. Study-level results: Roughly 5% of naive CD4 clonotypes were shared across four donors. In general, naive subsets displayed greater estimated richness than memory subsets did. The study found lower generation probabilities in non-shared clonotypes than in those shared by all four donors.

Measured with immunoSEQ multiplex PCR; TCRdb has only the in-frame clones, and not every one. The sample contains 700,000 to 950,000 clones, around 96% of which appear only once. The naive CD8 fraction comprised CD45RO-negative cells positively selected for CCR7 and excluded terminally differentiated effector memory CD45RA+ cells. This chain uses TRBV7-9 with TRBJ2-3; D is uncertain. The sample taken for sequencing was naive CD8+ T cells sorted from blood. The clonotype originates from a man younger than 40 in good health. Here the CDR3 reads CASSFPSTDTQYF. The DNA for the CDR3 is TGTGCCAGCAGCTTCCCTAGCACAGATACGCAGTATTTT.